This T cell receptor beta chain was recovered during a study of PD-1 blockade in classical Hodgkin lymphoma. The study, taken as a whole, reports: According to reports, newly diagnosed patients had lower baseline TCR diversity than healthy donors, and relapsed/refractory patients had lower baseline TCR diversity still.

This CDR3 is built from 12 residues. Germline values: CDR1 SGHVS, CDR2 FQNEAQ. Between the trimmed V and J ends, which lost 5 bases and 8 bases, there was a span of 11 bases. Method: immunoSEQ multiplex PCR; TCRdb's copy keeps in-frame clones and lacks some. The sample has over 10,000 clones; around nine tenths are singletons. This sample's time point: cycle 4 day 1 (C4D1), after 5 to 7 weeks of nivolumab. Each and every patient relapsed after autologous stem cell transplantation, and patients got differing brentuximab vedotin exposure. Researchers report purifying CD4+ T cells from thawed PBMCs by magnetic negative selection. Best outcomes ranged across complete response, partial response and progressive disease. As concerns this clone: Its specificity is unknown.

The origin of this receptor is a human donor with classical Hodgkin lymphoma. The source was CD4+ T cells from blood, collected before the fourth cycle of nivolumab. The rearrangement joins TRBV7-8 to TRBJ2-3; tentatively, D is TRBD1 or TRBD2 (5 bases each). For the CDR3, the DNA is TGTGCCAGCAGCCCATATGGGGGTACGCAGTATTTT. As protein: CASSPYGGTQYF.